The 26 T cell receptor beta chains below come from one sample, sequenced in a study of sequential checkpoint blockade in melanoma. The repertoire was sequenced with immunoSEQ multiplex PCR; TCRdb's copy has only in-frame clones and lacks some. The profile covers 20,000 to 25,000 clones, with 55% to 70% appearing a single time and over 15% taken by the ten largest. The sample's treatment: randomized to nivolumab then ipilimumab (arm A) or the reverse (arm B). The starting material was CD8+ T cells sorted from blood (inferred from file names), obtained from a patient given nivolumab and ipilimumab in sequence. These receptors were taken from a human donor with melanoma.

The J gene is TRBJ1-1, the V gene TRBV7-9, with D uncertain. This CDR3 spans 14 amino acids. The germline CDR1 and CDR2 sequences are SEHNR and FQNEAQ (reference sequence). V dropped 6 bases and J dropped 5 bases, with 16 bases sitting between them. In DNA form, the CDR3 reads TGTGCCAGCAGGCCAGATCCGGGGAGGACTGAAGCTTTCTTT. Encoded protein: CASRPDPGRTEAFF.

This clone was counted a few times. The J gene is TRBJ1-4, the V gene TRBV6-5, with D unclear. V was pared by 5 bases and J by 8 bases, with 18 bases between. Looked up from germline, CDR1 is MNHEY and CDR2 is SVGAGI. CDR3 length: 15 residues. CDR3 bases: TGTGCCAGCAGTAACACCAGGATCTCTGGGGAAAAACTGTTTTTT. It yields the protein CASSNTRISGEKLFF.

V gene TRBV9 combines with J gene TRBJ2-3; 7 bases match TRBD2. CDR1 and CDR2 (germline): SGDLS, YYNGEE. This CDR3 is built from 15 residues. The ends lost 4 bases at V and 3 bases at J; junction bases unmatched: 8. DNA for the CDR3: TGTGCCAGCAGCTACCAAGCGGGGTATACAGATACGCAGTATTTT. This gives the protein CASSYQAGYTDTQYF.

The chain links TRBV9 to TRBJ1-2; 11 nucleotides align to TRBD1. Trimming removed 4 bases from V and 8 bases from J; junction bases left unmatched: 4. In germline, CDR1 is SGDLS, CDR2 YYNGEE. The CDR3 spans 13 residues. The CDR3 DNA is TGTGCCAGCAGCCCGGGACAGGGGGGAGGCTACACCTTC. Its translation is CASSPGQGGGYTF.

The rearrangement joins TRBV28 to TRBJ1-5, with TRBD1 identical over 10 bases. Unmatched junction bases numbered 3, after V lost 4 bases and J lost 0 bases. CDR3 length: 16 amino acids. Germline loops: CDR1 MDHEN, CDR2 SYDVKM. CDR3 in amino acids: CASSSWDRGSNQPQHF. As DNA, the CDR3 is TGTGCCAGCAGTTCTTGGGACAGGGGTAGCAATCAGCCCCAGCATTTT.

The V gene is TRBV7-9, the J gene TRBJ2-1, with 11 bases matching TRBD1. With 5 bases clipped from V and 9 bases from J, the junction kept 3 bases outside the gene matches. Germline V lookup: CDR1 SEHNR, CDR2 FQNEAQ (reference sequence). The CDR3 is 13 residues long. The CDR3 bases are TGTGCCAGCAGCGGACAGGGGGCAGGTGAGCAGTTCTTC. It encodes CASSGQGAGEQFF.

This clone has only a few counts. The chain combines TRBV27 with TRBJ1-1; TRBD1 matches 10 bases. The J segment lost 8 bases and the V segment lost 4 bases, leaving 1 base of the junction unmatched. This CDR3 contains 12 residues. Germline V gene sequence: CDR1 MNHEY, CDR2 SMNVEV (reference sequence). This chain's CDR3 is CASSSGQGEAFF. The CDR3 coding sequence is TGTGCCAGCAGTTCGGGACAGGGGGAAGCTTTCTTT.

The rearrangement links TRBV5-1 to TRBJ2-3, with 11 bases lining up with TRBD2. The CDR3 sequence is 15 residues long. Germline values: CDR1 SGHRS, CDR2 YFSETQ. The V segment lost 2 bases and the J segment 3 bases; nucleotides outside the gene matches: 2. The DNA for the CDR3 is TGCGCCAGCAGCTTTAGCGGGGGGGGAACAGATACGCAGTATTTT. The encoded protein is CASSFSGGGTDTQYF.

This clone was recorded a few times. This chain uses TRBV7-2 with TRBJ1-2, with no clear D. Germline loops: CDR1 SGHTA, CDR2 FQGNSA. The CDR3 contains 13 residues. V was trimmed by 5 bases and J by 8 bases, leaving 15 bases between them. In nucleotides, the CDR3 is TGTGCCAGCAGCCCCACAGTATCCTCGGGCTACACCTTC. Translated, it gives CASSPTVSSGYTF.

The chain combines TRBV7-9 with TRBJ1-5, with 7 bases identical to TRBD1. Germline-derived CDR1 and CDR2 are SEHNR and FQNEAQ (reference sequence). V dropped 5 bases and J dropped 7; count of bases not matched to a gene: 8. This CDR3 is 14 amino acids long. CDR3 protein: CASSPSQGWQPQHF. The CDR3 DNA reads TGTGCCAGCAGCCCTTCACAGGGGTGGCAGCCCCAGCATTTT.

V and J are TRBV7-8 and TRBJ2-1; 14 nucleotides line up with TRBD2. This CDR3 is 15 amino acids long. The J segment lost 6 bases and the V segment lost 4 bases, leaving 2 bases of the junction unmatched. Germline CDR1 reads SGHVS; CDR2 reads FQNEAQ. This CDR3 reads CASSWTSGGSNEQFF. DNA of the CDR3: TGTGCCAGCAGCTGGACTAGCGGGGGGTCCAATGAGCAGTTCTTC.

V usage is TRBV5-1 and J usage is TRBJ1-1; possible D gene TRBD1, 5 bases. Germline CDR1 is SGHRS and CDR2 is YFSETQ. Trimming stripped 0 bases from V and 11 bases from J, with 11 bases between. CDR3 length: 12 amino acids. CDR3 in amino acids: CASSLGGGRAFF. The CDR3 coding sequence is TGCGCCAGCAGCTTGGGGGGGGGTAGGGCTTTCTTT. Based on the CDR3 plus reference TRBV5-1 and TRBJ1-1, the full variable domain is KAGVTQTPRYLIKTRGQQVTLSCSPISGHRSVSWYQQTPGQGLQFLFEYFSETQRNKGNFPGRFSGRQFSNSRSEMNVSTLELGDSALYLCASSLGGGRAFFGQGTRLTVV.

The V call is TRBV4-2, the J call TRBJ2-3, with TRBD2 identical over 10 bases. CDR3 size: 20 residues. Germline lookup yields CDR1 LGHNA and CDR2 YNFKEQ. Trimming removed 0 bases from V and 0 bases from J; junction bases left unmatched: 12. The CDR3 protein is CASSQDFVSRTSGSTDTQYF. CDR3 DNA sequence: TGTGCCAGCAGCCAAGATTTCGTTTCCCGGACTAGCGGAAGCACAGATACGCAGTATTTT.

In this sample, this clone turned up once. The J gene is TRBJ1-2, the V gene TRBV6-1; 9 nucleotides match TRBD1. Losses at the gene ends were 6 bases for V and 8 bases for J; bases not matched to a gene: 4. CDR1 is MNHNS and CDR2 is SASEGT in the germline V gene. The CDR3 sequence is 12 residues long. The CDR3 DNA reads as TGTGCCAGCAGGGGGACAGGGAGAGGCTACACCTTC. Translated: CASRGTGRGYTF.

This sequence joins TRBV10-3 and TRBJ2-2; D may be TRBD1 (6 bases). CDR1 is ENHRY and CDR2 is SYGVKD in the germline V gene. This CDR3 comprises 14 residues. Trimming cost V 0 bases and J 4 bases, with 6 bases left between them. In DNA, the CDR3 is TGTGCCATCAGTGAGTCGGGGGCCACCGGGGAGCTGTTTTTT. Amino acid sequence: CAISESGATGELFF.

V usage is TRBV9 and J usage is TRBJ2-7; 9 bases line up with TRBD2. With 2 bases clipped from V and 5 bases from J, the junction kept 5 bases outside the gene matches. The CDR3 totals 14 residues. Per germline, CDR1 SGDLS and CDR2 YYNGEE. The CDR3 reads CASSVSGGADEQYF. In DNA, the CDR3 is TGTGCCAGCAGCGTTAGCGGGGGTGCCGACGAGCAGTACTTC.

The CDR3 reads CASSLGGTDGYTF. CDR3 DNA sequence: TGTGCCAGCAGCTTAGGGGGGACAGATGGCTACACCTTC. The chain has TRBV7-9 and TRBJ1-2; 7 nucleotides line up with TRBD1. The length of the CDR3 is 13 residues. Germline V lookup: CDR1 SEHNR, CDR2 FQNEAQ (reference sequence). Germline trimming cut 1 base from V and 6 bases from J; bases unmatched to any gene: 2.

The rearrangement uses TRBV10-3 and TRBJ2-6, with D possibly TRBD2 on 7 matching bases. CDR3 length equals 18 residues. The germline V gene encodes CDR1 ENHRY and CDR2 SYGVKD. Trimming removed 2 bases at V and 1 base at J, with 15 bases between. The CDR3 protein is CAISEGSGEGSGANVLTF. As DNA, the CDR3 is TGTGCCATCAGTGAGGGTTCAGGGGAGGGATCTGGGGCCAACGTCCTGACTTTC.

The rearrangement links TRBV7-3 to TRBJ2-1; 11 positions agree with TRBD2. Germline V gene data show CDR1 as SGHTA and CDR2 as FQGTGA. The CDR3 sequence is 18 residues long. J gave up 0 bases and V 4 bases, and 8 bases lay outside the gene matches. The CDR3 sequence is CASSSGTSGGSSYNEQFF. DNA for the CDR3: TGTGCCAGCAGCTCCGGGACTAGCGGTGGGTCCTCCTACAATGAGCAGTTCTTC. Looking up the rest from reference TRBV7-3 and TRBJ2-1 gives the full variable domain: GAGVSQTPSNKVTEKGKYVELRCDPISGHTALYWYRQSLGQGPEFLIYFQGTGAADDSGLPNDRFFAVRPEGSVSTLKIQRTERGDSAVYLCASSSGTSGGSSYNEQFFGPGTRLTVL.

There are a few counts of this clone. The chain combines TRBV6-1 with TRBJ2-7; TRBD1 agrees at 8 bases. This CDR3 contains 13 residues. The trim removed 9 bases at V and 3 bases at J, leaving 7 bases unmatched. The germline V gene encodes CDR1 MNHNS and CDR2 SASEGT. The CDR3 nucleotides are TGTGCCAGTCGGGACAGGCGTAACTACGAGCAGTACTTC. Translating gives CASRDRRNYEQYF.

This clone was counted a few times. This rearrangement joins TRBV7-9 to TRBJ1-2, with D perhaps matching TRBD1 (5 bases). Germline loops: CDR1 SEHNR, CDR2 FQNEAQ (reference sequence). Trimming took 7 bases from V and 8 from J, leaving 17 bases between them. The CDR3 is made up of 13 amino acids. CDR3 sequence (DNA): TGTGCCAGCACCTACTCAGGGTCGGAAGGCTACACCTTC. It specifies CASTYSGSEGYTF.

This clone is medium-sized in the sample. V and J are TRBV19 and TRBJ1-5; 9 bases are a match to TRBD1. This CDR3 contains 15 residues. V gave up 1 base and J gave up 7 bases; unmatched junction bases: 5. Germline assignment: CDR1 LNHDA and CDR2 SQIVND (reference sequence). The CDR3 DNA follows: TGTGCCAGTAGTATAGGATACAGGGGGCAGCAGCCCCAGCATTTT. This codes for CASSIGYRGQQPQHF.

The genes are TRBV9 and TRBJ2-2; D remains unclear. The V gene lost 4 bases and the J gene lost 4 bases, with 11 bases spanning the gap. The CDR3 is made up of 14 amino acids. Per the germline V gene, CDR1 is SGDLS and CDR2 is YYNGEE. DNA for the CDR3: TGTGCCAGCAGCACCCCGCGGCGCACCGGGGAGCTGTTTTTT. It translates to CASSTPRRTGELFF.

This clone has more than one count but fewer than ten. This chain connects TRBV9 to TRBJ1-1, with 9 bases matching TRBD1. The trim removed 5 bases at V and 4 bases at J, leaving 9 bases unmatched. The germline V gene has CDR1 SGDLS and CDR2 YYNGEE. The CDR3 sequence is 15 residues long. The CDR3 spells CASSPTGGSGTEAFF. DNA for the CDR3: TGTGCCAGCAGTCCAACAGGGGGCTCGGGCACTGAAGCTTTCTTT.

The J gene is TRBJ2-3, the V gene TRBV7-8; 7 bases line up with TRBD2. With 7 bases clipped from V and 2 bases from J, the junction kept 12 bases outside the gene matches. CDR3 length: 16 amino acids. From germline, CDR1 is SGHVS and CDR2 FQNEAQ. In DNA form, the CDR3 reads TGTGCCAGCACGCGACCTGTAGCGGGTCCCACAGATACGCAGTATTTT. Translating gives CASTRPVAGPTDTQYF.

The chain joins TRBV9 to TRBJ1-3; no definite D call. This CDR3 has 12 amino acids. CDR1 and CDR2 from the germline V gene are SGDLS and YYNGEE. V lost 3 bases and J 5 bases, leaving 6 bases between the germline ends. The CDR3, as DNA: TGTGCCAGCAGCGCCCAGAGAAACACCATATATTTT. Amino acid sequence: CASSAQRNTIYF.